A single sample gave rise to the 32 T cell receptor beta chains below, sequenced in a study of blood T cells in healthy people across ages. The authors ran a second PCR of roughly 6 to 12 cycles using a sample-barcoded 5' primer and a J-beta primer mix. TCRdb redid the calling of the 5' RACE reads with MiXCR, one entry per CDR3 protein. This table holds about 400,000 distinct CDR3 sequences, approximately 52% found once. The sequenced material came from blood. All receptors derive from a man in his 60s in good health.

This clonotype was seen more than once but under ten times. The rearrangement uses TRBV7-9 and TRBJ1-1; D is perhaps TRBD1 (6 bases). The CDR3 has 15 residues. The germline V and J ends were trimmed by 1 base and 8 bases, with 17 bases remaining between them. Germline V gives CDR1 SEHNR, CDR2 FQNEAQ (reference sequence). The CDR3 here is CASSLVSGASSEAFF. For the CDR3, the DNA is TGTGCCAGCAGCTTAGTCTCAGGGGCCTCCTCCGAAGCTTTCTTT. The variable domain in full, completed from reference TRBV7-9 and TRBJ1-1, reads DTGVSQNPRHKITKRGQNVTFRCDPISEHNRLYWYRQTLGQGPEFLTYFQNEAQLEKSRLLSDRFSAERPKGSFSTLEIQRTEQGDSAMYLCASSLVSGASSEAFFGQGTRLTVV.

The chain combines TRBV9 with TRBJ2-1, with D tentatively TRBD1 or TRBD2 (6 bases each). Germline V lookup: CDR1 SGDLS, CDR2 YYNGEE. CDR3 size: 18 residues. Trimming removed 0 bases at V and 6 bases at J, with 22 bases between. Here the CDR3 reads CASSVDDRTDGGSNEQFF. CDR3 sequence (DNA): TGTGCCAGCAGCGTAGACGACAGGACAGACGGGGGATCCAATGAGCAGTTCTTC.

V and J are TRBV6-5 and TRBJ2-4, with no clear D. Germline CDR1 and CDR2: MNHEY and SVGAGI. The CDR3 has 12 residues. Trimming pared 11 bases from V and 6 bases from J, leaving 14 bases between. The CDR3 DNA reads TGTGCCTCCTCAAGGGATCTAAACATTCAGTACTTC. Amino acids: CASSRDLNIQYF.

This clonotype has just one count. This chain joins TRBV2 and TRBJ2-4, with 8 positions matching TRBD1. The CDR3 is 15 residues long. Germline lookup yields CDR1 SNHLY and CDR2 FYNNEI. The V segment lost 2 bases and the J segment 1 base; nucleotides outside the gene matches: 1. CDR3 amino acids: CASSETGGAKNIQYF. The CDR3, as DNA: TGTGCCAGCAGTGAAACAGGGGGTGCCAAAAACATTCAGTACTTC.

The CDR3 nucleotides are TGTGCCAGCAGCCTCCCGAGTGGGTACTCCTACGAGCAGTACTTC. This sequence encodes CASSLPSGYSYEQYF. This chain links TRBV7-9 with TRBJ2-7; D gene ambiguous. The CDR3 covers 15 residues. Trimming cost V 5 bases and J 0 bases, with 14 bases left between them. Per the germline V gene, CDR1 is SEHNR and CDR2 is FQNEAQ (reference sequence).

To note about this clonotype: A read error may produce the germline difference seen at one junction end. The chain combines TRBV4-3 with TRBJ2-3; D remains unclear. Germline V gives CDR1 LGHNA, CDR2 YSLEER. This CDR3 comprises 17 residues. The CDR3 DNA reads TGCGCCAGCAGCCAAGATCTTGGGCGGACCTTCACAGATATGCAGTATTTT. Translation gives CASSQDLGRTFTDMQYF.

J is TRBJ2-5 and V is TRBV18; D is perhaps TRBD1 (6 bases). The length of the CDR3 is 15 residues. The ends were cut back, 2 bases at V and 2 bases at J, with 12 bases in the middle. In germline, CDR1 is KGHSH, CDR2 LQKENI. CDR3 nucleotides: TGTGCCAGCTCACCATCAGCAGGGGCACAAGAGACCCAGTACTTC. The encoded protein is CASSPSAGAQETQYF.

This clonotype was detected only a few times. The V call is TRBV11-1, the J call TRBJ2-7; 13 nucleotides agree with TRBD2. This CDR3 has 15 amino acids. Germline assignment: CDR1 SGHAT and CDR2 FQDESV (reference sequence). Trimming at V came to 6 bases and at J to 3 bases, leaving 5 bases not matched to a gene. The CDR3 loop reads CASSRTSGSIYEQYF. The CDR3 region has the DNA TGTGCCAGCAGTCGGACTAGCGGGAGTATCTACGAGCAGTACTTC.

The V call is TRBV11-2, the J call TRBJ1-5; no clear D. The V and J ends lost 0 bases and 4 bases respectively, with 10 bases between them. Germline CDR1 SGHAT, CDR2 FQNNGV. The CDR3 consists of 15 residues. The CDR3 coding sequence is TGTGCCAGCAGCTTAGACTCAAGGCTAAATCAGCCCCAGCATTTT. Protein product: CASSLDSRLNQPQHF.

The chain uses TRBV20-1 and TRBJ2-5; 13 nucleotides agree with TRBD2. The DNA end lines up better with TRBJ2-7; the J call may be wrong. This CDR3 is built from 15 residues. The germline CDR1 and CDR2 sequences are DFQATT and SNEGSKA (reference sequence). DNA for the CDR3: TGCAGTGCCCAAAAACTAGCGGGGGGGATTGACGAGCAGTACTTC. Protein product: CSAQKLAGGIDEQYF.

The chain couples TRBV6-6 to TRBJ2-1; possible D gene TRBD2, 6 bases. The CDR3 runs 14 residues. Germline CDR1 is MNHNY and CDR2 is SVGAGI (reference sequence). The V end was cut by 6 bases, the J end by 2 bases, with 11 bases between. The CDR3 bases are TGTGCCAGCAGGACAGCGGGCGCCTACAATGAGCAGTTCTTC. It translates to CASRTAGAYNEQFF.

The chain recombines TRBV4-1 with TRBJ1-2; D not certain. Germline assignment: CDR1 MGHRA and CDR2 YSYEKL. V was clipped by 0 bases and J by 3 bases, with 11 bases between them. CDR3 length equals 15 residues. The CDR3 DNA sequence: TGCGCCAGCAGCCAAGATCTTTCTGGGGACTATGGCTACACCTTC. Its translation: CASSQDLSGDYGYTF.

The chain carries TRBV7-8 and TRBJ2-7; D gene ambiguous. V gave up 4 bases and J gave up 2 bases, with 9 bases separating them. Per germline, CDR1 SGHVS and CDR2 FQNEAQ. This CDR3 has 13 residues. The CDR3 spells CASSSATAYEQYF. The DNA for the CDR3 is TGTGCCAGCAGCTCCGCCACCGCCTACGAGCAGTACTTC.

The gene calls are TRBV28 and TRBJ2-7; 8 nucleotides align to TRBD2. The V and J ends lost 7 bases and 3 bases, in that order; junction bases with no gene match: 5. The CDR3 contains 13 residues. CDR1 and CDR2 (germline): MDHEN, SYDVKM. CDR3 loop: CASNGGRYYEQYF. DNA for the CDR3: TGTGCCAGCAACGGCGGGAGGTACTACGAGCAGTACTTC.

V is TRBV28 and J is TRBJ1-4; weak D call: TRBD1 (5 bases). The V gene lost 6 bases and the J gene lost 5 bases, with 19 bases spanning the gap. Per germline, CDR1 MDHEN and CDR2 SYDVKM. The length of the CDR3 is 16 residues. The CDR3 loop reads CASRYRTGGTNEKLFF. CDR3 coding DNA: TGTGCCAGCAGATACCGGACGGGCGGGACCAATGAAAAACTGTTTTTT.

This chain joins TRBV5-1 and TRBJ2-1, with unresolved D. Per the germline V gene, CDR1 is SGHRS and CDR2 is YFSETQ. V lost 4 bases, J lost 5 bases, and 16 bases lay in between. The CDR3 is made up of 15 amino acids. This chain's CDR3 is CASSPSSFQDNEQFF. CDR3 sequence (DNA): TGCGCCAGCAGCCCTTCTAGTTTTCAGGACAATGAGCAGTTCTTC.

As DNA, the CDR3 is TGTGCCAGCAGCGTGGGCGGGACCACCTACGAGCAGTACTTC. Its translation: CASSVGGTTYEQYF. The genes are TRBV9 and TRBJ2-7, with a weak D call TRBD2 (6 bases). The CDR3 extends over 14 amino acids. V was trimmed by 2 bases and J by 2 bases, leaving 11 bases between them. Germline values: CDR1 SGDLS, CDR2 YYNGEE.

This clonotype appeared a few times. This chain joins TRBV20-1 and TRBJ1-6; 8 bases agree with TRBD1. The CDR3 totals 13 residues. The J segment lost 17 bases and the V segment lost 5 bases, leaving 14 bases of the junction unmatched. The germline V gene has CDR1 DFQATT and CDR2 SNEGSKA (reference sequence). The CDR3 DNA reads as TGCAGTGCTTGGAACGAACAGGGGGAGACCTTCCACTTT. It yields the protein CSAWNEQGETFHF.

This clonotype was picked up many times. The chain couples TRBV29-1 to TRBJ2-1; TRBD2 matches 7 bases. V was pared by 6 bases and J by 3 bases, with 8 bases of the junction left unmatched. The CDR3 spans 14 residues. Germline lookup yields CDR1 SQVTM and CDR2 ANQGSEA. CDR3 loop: CSVSGGGGYNEQFF. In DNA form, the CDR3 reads TGCAGCGTCTCCGGTGGGGGGGGCTACAATGAGCAGTTCTTC.

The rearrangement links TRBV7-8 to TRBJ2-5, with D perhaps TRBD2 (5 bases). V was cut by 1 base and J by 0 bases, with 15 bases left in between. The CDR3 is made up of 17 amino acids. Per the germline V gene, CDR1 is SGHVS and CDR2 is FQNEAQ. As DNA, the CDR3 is TGTGCCAGCAGCTTAGATTTCGGACTGAGGTACCAAGAGACCCAGTACTTC. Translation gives CASSLDFGLRYQETQYF.

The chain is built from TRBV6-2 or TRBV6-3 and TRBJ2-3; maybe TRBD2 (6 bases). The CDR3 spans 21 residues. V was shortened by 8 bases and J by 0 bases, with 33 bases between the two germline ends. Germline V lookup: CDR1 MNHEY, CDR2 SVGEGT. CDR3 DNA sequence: TGTGCCAGCGCCCGACGGGGGACTGGAGGGAGCGCCTCGGGAAGCACAGATACGCAGTATTTT. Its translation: CASARRGTGGSASGSTDTQYF.

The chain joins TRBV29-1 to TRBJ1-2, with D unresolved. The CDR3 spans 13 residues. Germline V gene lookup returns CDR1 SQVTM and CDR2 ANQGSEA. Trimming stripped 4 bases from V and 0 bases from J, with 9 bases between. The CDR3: CSVGRSSNYGYTF. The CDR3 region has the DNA TGCAGCGTTGGACGGTCGTCTAACTATGGCTACACCTTC.

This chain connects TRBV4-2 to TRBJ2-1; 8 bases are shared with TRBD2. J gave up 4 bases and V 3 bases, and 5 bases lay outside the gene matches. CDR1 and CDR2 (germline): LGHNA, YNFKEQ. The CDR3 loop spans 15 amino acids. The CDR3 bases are TGTGCCAGCAGCCAGTCGGGCGGGGGGTACAATGAGCAGTTCTTC. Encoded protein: CASSQSGGGYNEQFF.

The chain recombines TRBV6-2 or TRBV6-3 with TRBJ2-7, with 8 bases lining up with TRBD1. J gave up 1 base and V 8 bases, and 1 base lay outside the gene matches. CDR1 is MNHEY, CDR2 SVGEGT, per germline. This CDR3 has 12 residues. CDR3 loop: CASGDRSYEQYF. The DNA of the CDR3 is TGTGCCAGCGGGGACAGGTCCTACGAGCAGTACTTC.

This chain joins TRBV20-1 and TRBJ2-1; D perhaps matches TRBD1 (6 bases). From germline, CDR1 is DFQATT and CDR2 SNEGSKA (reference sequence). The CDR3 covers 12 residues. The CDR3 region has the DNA TGCAGCGTATCCCAGGGGTCCAATGAGCAGTTCTTC. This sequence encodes CSVSQGSNEQFF.

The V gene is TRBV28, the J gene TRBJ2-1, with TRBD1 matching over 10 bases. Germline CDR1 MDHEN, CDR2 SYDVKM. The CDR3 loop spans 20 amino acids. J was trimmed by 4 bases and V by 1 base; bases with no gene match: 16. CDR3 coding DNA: TGTGCCAGCAGTTTATATCCCCCCCGGGTGACAGGGGGCACTTACAATGAGCAGTTCTTC. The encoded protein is CASSLYPPRVTGGTYNEQFF.

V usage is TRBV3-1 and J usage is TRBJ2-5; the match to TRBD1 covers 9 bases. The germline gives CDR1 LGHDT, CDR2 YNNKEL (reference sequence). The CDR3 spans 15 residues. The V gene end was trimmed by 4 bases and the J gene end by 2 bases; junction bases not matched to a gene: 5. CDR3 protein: CASSLGQGLQETQYF. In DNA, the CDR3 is TGTGCCAGCAGCCTGGGACAGGGTCTTCAAGAGACCCAGTACTTC.

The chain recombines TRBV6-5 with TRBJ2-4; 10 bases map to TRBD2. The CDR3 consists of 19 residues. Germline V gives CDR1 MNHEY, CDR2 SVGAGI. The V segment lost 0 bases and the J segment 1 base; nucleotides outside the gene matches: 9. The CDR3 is CASSYSFPSGSGAKNIQYF. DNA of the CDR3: TGTGCCAGCAGTTACTCGTTCCCTAGCGGGAGTGGGGCCAAAAACATTCAGTACTTC.

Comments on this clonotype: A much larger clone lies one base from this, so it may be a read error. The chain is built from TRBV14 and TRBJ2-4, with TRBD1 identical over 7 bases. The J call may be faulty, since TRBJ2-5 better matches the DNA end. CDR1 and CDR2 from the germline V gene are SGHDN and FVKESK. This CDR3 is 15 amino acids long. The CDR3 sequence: CACSQRGLGEETQYF. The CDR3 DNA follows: TGTGCCTGCAGCCAAAGGGGGCTAGGCGAAGAGACCCAGTACTTC.

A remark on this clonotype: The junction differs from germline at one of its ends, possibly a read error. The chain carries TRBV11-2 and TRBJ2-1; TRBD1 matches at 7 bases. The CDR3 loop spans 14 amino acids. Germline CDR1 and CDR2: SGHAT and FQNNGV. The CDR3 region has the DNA TGCGCCAGCAGCTTAGACAGGGTTATGAGTGAGCAGTTCTTC. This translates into CASSLDRVMSEQFF. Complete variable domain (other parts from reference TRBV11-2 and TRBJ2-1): EAGVAQSPRYKIIEKRQSVAFWCNPISGHATLYWYQQILGQGPKLLIQFQNNGVVDDSQLPKDRFSAERLKGVDSTLKIQPAKLEDSAVYLCASSLDRVMSEQFFGPGTRLTVL.

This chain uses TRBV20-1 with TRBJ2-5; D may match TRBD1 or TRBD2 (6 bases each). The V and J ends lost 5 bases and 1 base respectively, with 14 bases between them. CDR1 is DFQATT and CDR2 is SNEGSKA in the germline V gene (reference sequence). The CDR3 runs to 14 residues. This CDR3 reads CSAPPGGVQETQYF. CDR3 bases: TGCAGTGCTCCTCCCGGGGGCGTCCAAGAGACCCAGTACTTC.

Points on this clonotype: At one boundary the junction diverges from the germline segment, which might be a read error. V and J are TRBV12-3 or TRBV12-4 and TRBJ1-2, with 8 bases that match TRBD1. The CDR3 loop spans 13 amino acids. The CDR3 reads CASSTDRVYGHTF. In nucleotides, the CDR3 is TGTGCCAGCAGTACGGACAGGGTCTATGGCCACACCTTC.